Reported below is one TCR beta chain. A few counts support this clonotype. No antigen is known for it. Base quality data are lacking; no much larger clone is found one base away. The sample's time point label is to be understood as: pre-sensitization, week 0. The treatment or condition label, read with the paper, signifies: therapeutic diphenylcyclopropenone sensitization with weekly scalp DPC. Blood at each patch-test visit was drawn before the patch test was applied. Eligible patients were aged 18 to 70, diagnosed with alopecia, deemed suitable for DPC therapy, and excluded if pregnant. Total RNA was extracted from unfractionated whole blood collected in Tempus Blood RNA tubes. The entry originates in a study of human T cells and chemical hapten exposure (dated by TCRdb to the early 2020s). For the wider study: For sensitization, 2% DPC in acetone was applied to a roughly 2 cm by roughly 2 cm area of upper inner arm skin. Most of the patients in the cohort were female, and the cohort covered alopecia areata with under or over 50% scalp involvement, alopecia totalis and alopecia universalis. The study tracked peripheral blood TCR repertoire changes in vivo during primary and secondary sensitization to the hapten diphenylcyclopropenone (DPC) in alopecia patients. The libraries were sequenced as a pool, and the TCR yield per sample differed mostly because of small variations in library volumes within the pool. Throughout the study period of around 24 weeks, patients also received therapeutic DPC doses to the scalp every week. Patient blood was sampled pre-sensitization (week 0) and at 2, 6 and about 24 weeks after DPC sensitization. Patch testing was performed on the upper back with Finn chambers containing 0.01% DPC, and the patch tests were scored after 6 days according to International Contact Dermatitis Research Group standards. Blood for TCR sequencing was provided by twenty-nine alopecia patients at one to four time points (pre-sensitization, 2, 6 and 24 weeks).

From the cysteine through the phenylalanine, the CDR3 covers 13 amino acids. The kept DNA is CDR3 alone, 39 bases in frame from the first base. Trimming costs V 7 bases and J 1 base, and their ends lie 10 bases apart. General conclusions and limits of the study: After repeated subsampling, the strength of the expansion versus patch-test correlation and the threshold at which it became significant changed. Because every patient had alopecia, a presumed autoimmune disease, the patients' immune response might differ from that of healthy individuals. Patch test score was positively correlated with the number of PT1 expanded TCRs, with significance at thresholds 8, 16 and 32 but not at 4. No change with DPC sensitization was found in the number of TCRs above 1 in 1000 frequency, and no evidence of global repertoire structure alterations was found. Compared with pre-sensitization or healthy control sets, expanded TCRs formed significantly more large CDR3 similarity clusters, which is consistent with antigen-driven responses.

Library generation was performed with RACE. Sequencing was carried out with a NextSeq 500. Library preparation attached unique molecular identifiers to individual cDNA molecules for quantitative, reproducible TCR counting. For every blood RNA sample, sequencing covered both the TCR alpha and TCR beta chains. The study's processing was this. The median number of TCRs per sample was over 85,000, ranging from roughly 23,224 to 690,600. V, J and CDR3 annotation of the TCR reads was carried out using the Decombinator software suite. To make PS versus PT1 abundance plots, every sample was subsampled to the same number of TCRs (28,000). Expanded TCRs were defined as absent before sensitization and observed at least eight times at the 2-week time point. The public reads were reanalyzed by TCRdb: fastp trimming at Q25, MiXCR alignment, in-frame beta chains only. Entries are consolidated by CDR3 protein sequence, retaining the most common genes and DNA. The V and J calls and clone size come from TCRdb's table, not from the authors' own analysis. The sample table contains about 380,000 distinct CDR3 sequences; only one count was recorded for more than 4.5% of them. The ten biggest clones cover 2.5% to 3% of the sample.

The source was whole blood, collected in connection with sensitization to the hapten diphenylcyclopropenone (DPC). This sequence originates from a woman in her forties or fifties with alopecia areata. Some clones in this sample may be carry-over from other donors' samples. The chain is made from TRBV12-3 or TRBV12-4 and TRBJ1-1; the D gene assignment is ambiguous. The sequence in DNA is TGTGCCAGCAACCGGGCCCCGAACACTGAAGCTTTCTTT. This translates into CASNRAPNTEAFF.